The clone carrying this T cell receptor beta chain has just one count. Other DNA sequences in the sample encode the same CDR3. This sample is part of a study of PD-L1 blockade in urothelial cancer. Study-level background: Anywhere from 0 to 3 prior chemotherapy regimens had been received by patients. Median T cell yield from blood was approximately 150,000.

Every PCR was spiked with synthetic TCR analog templates. Only in-frame clones appear in the TCRdb table, and some are missing; sequencing was by immunoSEQ multiplex PCR. The sample lists around 100,000 clones; around 87% were seen once. Time point given: pretreatment peripheral blood. Locally advanced or metastatic urothelial carcinoma was present in patients. V lost 3 bases and J lost 4; bases outside the gene matches: 5. This CDR3 is 14 amino acids long. Germline-derived CDR1 and CDR2 are SNHLY and FYNNEI. This chain joins TRBV2 and TRBJ2-7, with 8 nucleotides matching TRBD1. Source: PBMCs, taken around atezolizumab (anti-PD-L1) treatment. The receptor's source is a man aged 60 to 69 with urothelial cancer. The CDR3 here is CASSDQGAGYEQYF. DNA for the CDR3: TGTGCCAGCAGTGATCAGGGGGCTGGGTACGAGCAGTACTTC.